One sample yielded the 22 T cell receptor beta chains listed below, sequenced in a study of blood T cell repertoires in COVID-19. Libraries were prepared by immunoSEQ multiplex PCR; TCRdb keeps only in-frame clonotypes and omits some of them. The table includes over 150,000 clones, approximately 82% detected once. Sequencing input: peripheral blood. The receptors come from a human donor in a cohort sampled during active COVID-19.

The count of this clone is one. The V gene is TRBV2, the J gene TRBJ2-7, with 8 bases identical to TRBD2. In germline, CDR1 is SNHLY, CDR2 FYNNEI. The CDR3 has 16 residues. V trimming: 3 bases; J trimming: 7 bases; junction bases outside the gene matches: 14. As DNA, the CDR3 is TGTGCCAGCAGTGACGGTCCAGCGGGAGCCGGCGTGGAGCAGTACTTC. It translates to CASSDGPAGAGVEQYF.

This sequence joins TRBV5-1 and TRBJ1-2; 7 nucleotides match TRBD1. Germline assignment: CDR1 SGHRS and CDR2 YFSETQ. CDR3 size: 13 residues. V was clipped by 2 bases and J by 8 bases; unmatched bases: 6. CDR3 protein: CASSLDRAGGYTF. The CDR3 DNA is TGCGCCAGCAGCTTAGACAGGGCGGGCGGCTACACCTTC.

The chain uses TRBV5-1 and TRBJ2-3; the match to TRBD2 covers 7 bases. The germline gives CDR1 SGHRS, CDR2 YFSETQ. The trim removed 2 bases at V and 0 bases at J, leaving 3 bases unmatched. The CDR3 extends over 15 amino acids. The CDR3 DNA follows: TGCGCCAGCAGCTTCGCGGGAGTAAGCACAGATACGCAGTATTTT. It is translated as CASSFAGVSTDTQYF. Combining the CDR3 with reference TRBV5-1 and TRBJ2-3 gives the whole variable domain KAGVTQTPRYLIKTRGQQVTLSCSPISGHRSVSWYQQTPGQGLQFLFEYFSETQRNKGNFPGRFSGRQFSNSRSEMNVSTLELGDSALYLCASSFAGVSTDTQYFGPGTRLTVL.

The J gene is TRBJ2-1, the V gene TRBV7-9; 9 bases map to TRBD1. This CDR3 is 15 amino acids long. V shed 5 bases and J 6 bases; nucleotides not matched to a gene: 8. Germline values: CDR1 SEHNR, CDR2 FQNEAQ (reference sequence). CDR3 in DNA: TGTGCCAGCAGCCCCGGGACAGGGAAAGTCAATGAGCAGTTCTTC. Amino acid sequence: CASSPGTGKVNEQFF.

The rearrangement links TRBV18 to TRBJ2-1; 7 nucleotides line up with TRBD2. The germline gives CDR1 KGHSH, CDR2 LQKENI. The CDR3 is 16 residues long. Trimming removed 2 bases from V and 4 bases from J; junction bases left unmatched: 8. The DNA for the CDR3 is TGTGCCAGCTCACCAGGGGCTAGCGGCCCGTACAATGAGCAGTTCTTC. This encodes CASSPGASGPYNEQFF. The full variable domain, rest sourced from reference TRBV18 and TRBJ2-1, is NAGVMQNPRHLVRRRGQEARLRCSPMKGHSHVYWYRQLPEEGLKFMVYLQKENIIDESGMPKERFSAEFPKEGPSILRIQQVVRGDSAAYFCASSPGASGPYNEQFFGPGTRLTVL.

V usage is TRBV7-8 and J usage is TRBJ2-3, with TRBD2 matching over 9 bases. CDR1 SGHVS and CDR2 FQNEAQ come from the germline V gene. This CDR3 comprises 15 residues. With 1 base clipped from V and 5 bases from J, the junction kept 4 bases outside the gene matches. The CDR3 DNA reads TGTGCCAGCAGCTTAGGCGGGAGGGCAAGAGATACGCAGTATTTT. Encoded protein: CASSLGGRARDTQYF.

The chain employs TRBV5-8 and TRBJ2-1; 8 nucleotides match TRBD2. V shed 6 bases and J 10 bases; nucleotides not matched to a gene: 27. The CDR3 is made up of 19 amino acids. Germline CDR1 is SGHTS and CDR2 is YDEGEE. CDR3 in amino acids: CASTVGWGWRGAGVGEQFF. As DNA, the CDR3 is TGTGCCAGCACCGTTGGGTGGGGATGGAGAGGAGCGGGAGTGGGCGAGCAGTTCTTC. The full variable domain, in which reference TRBV5-8 and TRBJ2-1 provide the parts outside the CDR3, is EAGVTQSPTHLIKTRGQQATLRCSPISGHTSVYWYQQALGLGLQFLLWYDEGEERNRGNFPPRFSGRQFPNYSSELNVNALELEDSALYLCASTVGWGWRGAGVGEQFFGPGTRLTVL.

The chain couples TRBV19 to TRBJ2-7; 11 positions match TRBD2. This CDR3 has 17 residues. Germline CDR1 and CDR2: LNHDA and SQIVND (reference sequence). J was trimmed by 1 base and V by 3 bases; bases with no gene match: 8. This CDR3 reads CASSIPPGLAVSYEQYF. The CDR3 DNA follows: TGTGCCAGTAGTATTCCCCCGGGACTAGCGGTATCCTACGAGCAGTACTTC. Using reference TRBV19 and TRBJ2-7 for the parts outside the CDR3, the full variable domain is DGGITQSPKYLFRKEGQNVTLSCEQNLNHDAMYWYRQDPGQGLRLIYYSQIVNDFQKGDIAEGYSVSREKKESFPLTVTSAQKNPTAFYLCASSIPPGLAVSYEQYFGPGTRLTVT.

The table lists this clone with a few counts. This sample includes further DNA sequences coding for the same CDR3. The chain combines TRBV28 with TRBJ2-7; the D gene is possibly TRBD2 (5 bases). CDR1 MDHEN and CDR2 SYDVKM come from the germline V gene. V lost 3 bases to trimming and J lost 0 bases, with 12 bases between them. The CDR3 has 15 amino acids. The CDR3 reads CASSLRAGGSYEQYF. Here the CDR3 DNA reads TGTGCCAGCAGTTTGCGGGCGGGTGGCTCCTACGAGCAGTACTTC.

The CDR3 bases are TGTGCCAGCAGGCGGAGCGGGAATAGCGCAGATACGCAGTATTTT. Translation: CASRRSGNSADTQYF. The chain employs TRBV7-9 and TRBJ2-3, with 7 bases fitting TRBD2. The CDR3 totals 15 residues. Germline V gene data show CDR1 as SEHNR and CDR2 as FQNEAQ (reference sequence). V lost 6 bases to trimming and J lost 4 bases; unmatched junction nucleotides: 10.

J is TRBJ2-3 and V is TRBV10-3; D is undetermined. Trimming took off 7 bases at V and 6 bases at J, with 8 bases between the two ends. There are 11 residues in the CDR3. Germline V CDR1 and CDR2: ENHRY, SYGVKD. This CDR3 is CAIMNADTQYF. The CDR3 DNA sequence: TGTGCCATCATGAACGCGGATACGCAGTATTTT.

The V and J genes are TRBV2 and TRBJ2-3; 7 bases line up with TRBD2. From germline, CDR1 is SNHLY and CDR2 FYNNEI. The CDR3 runs 15 residues. The V and J ends lost 6 bases and 4 bases, in that order; junction bases with no gene match: 10. The CDR3 sequence is CASRVILGRADTQYF. DNA for the CDR3: TGTGCCAGCAGGGTAATCTTAGGGAGGGCAGATACGCAGTATTTT.

This clone was seen a single time. The V and J genes are TRBV7-9 and TRBJ2-1, with D possibly being TRBD2 (5 bases). With 2 bases removed from V and 5 bases from J, the gap between germline ends came to 7 bases. The V gene's germline CDR1 is SEHNR and CDR2 FQNEAQ (reference sequence). The CDR3 runs 13 residues. The CDR3 bases are TGTGCCAGCAGCTTACCGGGGAACAATGAGCAGTTCTTC. It yields the protein CASSLPGNNEQFF.

The rearrangement joins TRBV6-5 to TRBJ2-7; 10 positions match TRBD2. Germline CDR1 is MNHEY and CDR2 is SVGAGI. Trimming removed 5 bases from V and 3 bases from J; junction bases left unmatched: 7. The CDR3 length is 15 residues. The CDR3 reads CASSTRTSGNYEQYF. The DNA of the CDR3 is TGTGCCAGCAGTACAAGGACTAGCGGCAACTACGAGCAGTACTTC.

CDR3 nucleotide sequence: TGTGCTAGTGGTGCCCAAGGGGGGGCCTACGAGCAGTACTTC. It codes for CASGAQGGAYEQYF. This chain uses TRBV12-5 with TRBJ2-7, with a possible D match to TRBD2 (7 bases). This CDR3 has 14 amino acids. The V end was cut by 5 bases, the J end by 2 bases, with 13 bases between. From germline, CDR1 is LGHNT and CDR2 FRNRAP.

This chain links TRBV6-6 with TRBJ2-1, with D unresolved. CDR1 is MNHNY, CDR2 SVGAGI, per germline (reference sequence). Trimming pared 5 bases from V and 10 bases from J, leaving 12 bases between. This CDR3 comprises 12 residues. The CDR3 spells CASSPPAGEQFF. CDR3 nucleotide sequence: TGTGCCAGCAGTCCACCGGCCGGGGAGCAGTTCTTC.

The J gene is TRBJ2-3, the V gene TRBV27, with 9 bases that match TRBD1. CDR3 length: 15 amino acids. V shed 6 bases, J shed 2 bases, and the junction held 6 bases outside the gene matches. Germline CDR1 and CDR2: MNHEY and SMNVEV (reference sequence). In DNA form, the CDR3 reads TGTGCCAGCAGAAGACAGGGGGAATTCACAGATACGCAGTATTTT. Residues: CASRRQGEFTDTQYF.

CDR3 loop: CASNDGVGELFF. The CDR3 nucleotides read TGTGCCAGCAACGACGGGGTCGGGGAGCTGTTTTTT. The chain links TRBV11-3 to TRBJ2-2, with D possibly TRBD2 on 5 matching bases. The CDR3 covers 12 residues. Deletions cut 7 bases from V and 7 bases from J, with 10 bases between. Germline V gives CDR1 SGHNT, CDR2 YENEEA.

J is TRBJ2-5 and V is TRBV14, with 9 bases lining up with TRBD1. The J segment lost 3 bases and the V segment lost 6 bases, leaving 8 bases of the junction unmatched. CDR1 is SGHDN, CDR2 FVKESK, per germline. The CDR3 runs to 15 residues. The CDR3 is CASRPRGDREETQYF. Written as DNA, the CDR3 is TGTGCCAGCAGGCCAAGGGGGGACAGGGAAGAGACCCAGTACTTC.

The chain recombines TRBV10-3 with TRBJ2-1, with 8 positions matching TRBD1. The CDR3 sequence is 12 residues long. The J segment lost 4 bases and the V segment lost 10 bases, leaving 3 bases of the junction unmatched. Germline V gene lookup returns CDR1 ENHRY and CDR2 SYGVKD. CDR3 DNA: TGTGCCACCAGGGACAGGTACAATGAGCAGTTCTTC. Protein: CATRDRYNEQFF.

The chain links TRBV28 to TRBJ2-5; TRBD2 matches 9 bases. Per the germline V gene, CDR1 is MDHEN and CDR2 is SYDVKM. J gave up 2 bases and V 4 bases, and 5 bases lay outside the gene matches. The CDR3 has 15 residues. The CDR3 sequence: CASSWPGLAQETQYF. For the CDR3, the DNA is TGTGCCAGCAGTTGGCCGGGACTAGCACAAGAGACCCAGTACTTC. Using reference TRBV28 and TRBJ2-5 for the parts outside the CDR3, the full variable domain is DVKVTQSSRYLVKRTGEKVFLECVQDMDHENMFWYRQDPGLGLRLIYFSYDVKMKEKGDIPEGYSVSREKKERFSLILESASTNQTSMYLCASSWPGLAQETQYFGPGTRLLVL.

The chain employs TRBV5-6 and TRBJ1-6; TRBD1 matches 10 bases. The CDR3 runs to 17 residues. Germline V gene data show CDR1 as SGHDT and CDR2 as YYEEEE. V shed 0 bases, J shed 7 bases, and the junction held 7 bases outside the gene matches. The CDR3 bases are TGTGCCAGCAGCTTGGTGCGGACAGGGGGTAGAAATTCACCCCTCCACTTT. It codes for CASSLVRTGGRNSPLHF.